These 21 T cell receptor beta chains were all obtained from the same sample, sequenced in a study of blood T cell repertoires in COVID-19. The method was immunoSEQ multiplex PCR; TCRdb's version includes in-frame clones alone and lacks a portion of them. The top ten clones hold approximately 21% of a sample with approximately 190,000 clones, around 90% of them seen once. Sequenced input: peripheral blood. All receptors come from a man between 60 and 75 years old with active or convalescent COVID-19.

This chain links TRBV28 with TRBJ2-6, with D maybe TRBD2 (6 bases). Trimming stripped 3 bases from V and 3 bases from J, with 15 bases between. Germline CDR1 reads MDHEN; CDR2 reads SYDVKM. The CDR3 extends over 17 amino acids. The CDR3 DNA is TGTGCCAGCAGTTTCCCTGGACGGGGGAGTGGGGCCAACGTCCTGACTTTC. This translates into CASSFPGRGSGANVLTF. Full variable domain (rest looked up from reference TRBV28 and TRBJ2-6): DVKVTQSSRYLVKRTGEKVFLECVQDMDHENMFWYRQDPGLGLRLIYFSYDVKMKEKGDIPEGYSVSREKKERFSLILESASTNQTSMYLCASSFPGRGSGANVLTFGAGSRLTVL.

This chain joins TRBV10-3 and TRBJ2-2, with unresolved D. Trimming took 0 bases from V and 7 from J, leaving 9 bases between them. Per the germline V gene, CDR1 is ENHRY and CDR2 is SYGVKD. The CDR3 has 14 residues. For the CDR3, the DNA is TGTGCCATCAGTGAGTCTCAGGATAACGGGGAGCTGTTTTTT. As protein: CAISESQDNGELFF.

V and J are TRBV18 and TRBJ2-5; 7 bases are a match to TRBD2. The CDR3 runs 13 residues. Germline CDR1 and CDR2: KGHSH and LQKENI. V lost 5 bases, J lost 5 bases, and 5 bases stayed unmatched. The CDR3: CASSWTSGETQYF. The CDR3 coding sequence is TGTGCCAGCTCATGGACTAGTGGGGAGACCCAGTACTTC.

The chain joins TRBV7-9 to TRBJ2-1; the D gene is possibly TRBD1 (6 bases). Germline CDR1 SEHNR, CDR2 FQNEAQ (reference sequence). This CDR3 contains 13 residues. The V end lost 5 bases, the J end lost 10 bases, and 15 bases lay between the germline ends. In nucleotides, the CDR3 is TGTGCCAGCAGCCCACCTGCTAGGGGGGAGCAGTTCTTC. Translating it yields CASSPPARGEQFF.

The chain employs TRBV19 and TRBJ1-5; D perhaps matches TRBD1 (6 bases). V gave up 6 bases and J gave up 5 bases, with 11 bases separating them. The CDR3 is 13 residues long. The V gene's germline CDR1 is LNHDA and CDR2 SQIVND (reference sequence). This CDR3 reads CASRKQGYQPQHF. CDR3 nucleotides: TGTGCCAGTAGGAAACAGGGTTATCAGCCCCAGCATTTT.

This sequence joins TRBV10-3 and TRBJ1-2; 9 positions match TRBD1. Germline CDR1 is ENHRY and CDR2 is SYGVKD. V dropped 4 bases and J dropped 8; count of bases not matched to a gene: 8. CDR3 length: 14 residues. The CDR3 coding sequence is TGTGCCATCAGTGTACCGGGACAGGGAGGAGGCTACACCTTC. Its translation: CAISVPGQGGGYTF.

This chain uses TRBV7-2 with TRBJ1-2; tentative D call: TRBD1 (5 bases). The CDR3 totals 15 residues. Germline lookup yields CDR1 SGHTA and CDR2 FQGNSA. V lost 2 bases and J 4 bases, leaving 14 bases between the germline ends. In DNA, the CDR3 is TGTGCCAGCAGCTTATTCCCGGACACTTCCTATGGCTACACCTTC. Protein: CASSLFPDTSYGYTF.

This chain links TRBV11-2 with TRBJ2-5; D not resolved. The germline V gene has CDR1 SGHAT and CDR2 FQNNGV. The CDR3 totals 13 residues. Trimming left V 4 bases short and J 4 bases short, with 10 bases between. The CDR3 nucleotides are TGTGCCAGCAGCTCCTCTCGGGTAGAGACCCAGTACTTC. Translated, it gives CASSSSRVETQYF.

This clone was detected only once. The chain couples TRBV2 to TRBJ2-7, with 12 positions matching TRBD1. The V gene end was trimmed by 6 bases and the J gene end by 4 bases; junction bases not matched to a gene: 7. Germline CDR1 and CDR2: SNHLY and FYNNEI. The CDR3 is 15 residues long. CDR3 sequence: CASSPGTGGRYEQYF. The CDR3 region has the DNA TGTGCCAGCAGCCCCGGGACAGGGGGCAGGTACGAGCAGTACTTC.

The V gene is TRBV27, the J gene TRBJ1-5, with a weak D call TRBD1 (6 bases). From germline, CDR1 is MNHEY and CDR2 SMNVEV (reference sequence). This CDR3 has 16 residues. V was trimmed by 6 bases and J by 6 bases, leaving 21 bases between them. The CDR3 reads CASSLNTRRGGQPQHF. The CDR3 nucleotides are TGTGCCAGCAGCCTTAATACTCGCCGAGGGGGTCAGCCCCAGCATTTT.

The J gene is TRBJ2-1, the V gene TRBV14; D ambiguous. Deletions cut 0 bases from V and 5 bases from J, with 17 bases between. The CDR3 has 17 amino acids. Germline CDR1 is SGHDN and CDR2 is FVKESK. The CDR3: CASSQDRPDWINNEQFF. CDR3 DNA sequence: TGTGCCAGCAGCCAAGATCGCCCCGACTGGATAAACAATGAGCAGTTCTTC.

The rearrangement links TRBV6-2 or TRBV6-3 to TRBJ1-2; D unresolved. Between the trimmed V and J ends, which lost 4 bases and 4 bases, there was a span of 16 bases. The CDR3 has 15 residues. Germline V gene data show CDR1 as MNHEY and CDR2 as SVGEGT. CDR3 amino acids: CASSSTHTSFYGYTF. The CDR3 region has the DNA TGTGCCAGCAGTTCGACACATACCAGTTTCTATGGCTACACCTTC.

V gene TRBV28 combines with J gene TRBJ2-1; D possibly corresponds to TRBD1 (6 bases). Trimming stripped 4 bases from V and 7 bases from J, with 8 bases between. The CDR3 length is 12 residues. The V gene's germline CDR1 is MDHEN and CDR2 SYDVKM. The CDR3 region has the DNA TGTGCCAGCAGTTCAGGGGTAAATGAGCAGTTCTTC. This translates into CASSSGVNEQFF.

V usage is TRBV6-5 and J usage is TRBJ1-5; no reliable D call. V was cut by 4 bases and J by 0 bases, with 7 bases left in between. The CDR3 is 14 amino acids. The germline CDR1 and CDR2 sequences are MNHEY and SVGAGI. The DNA for the CDR3 is TGTGCCAGCAGTTCTCAGTATAGCAATCAGCCCCAGCATTTT. Translation gives CASSSQYSNQPQHF.

The chain uses TRBV11-2 and TRBJ1-4, with D possibly being TRBD1 (6 bases). The CDR3 contains 14 residues. Between the trimmed V and J ends, which lost 5 bases and 7 bases, there was a span of 14 bases. Germline CDR1 SGHAT, CDR2 FQNNGV. The CDR3 DNA sequence: TGTGCCAGCAGCGTTCAGGGGATAAGTGAAAAACTGTTTTTT. It yields the protein CASSVQGISEKLFF.

The chain has TRBV5-1 and TRBJ1-1; D is undetermined. Germline V CDR1 and CDR2: SGHRS, YFSETQ. Deletions cut 4 bases from V and 1 base from J, with 17 bases between. The CDR3 has 16 amino acids. Here the CDR3 DNA reads TGCGCCAGCAGCGTTAGCCCTGAGGAGGCGAACACTGAAGCTTTCTTT. Translating it yields CASSVSPEEANTEAFF. Supplemented by reference TRBV5-1 and TRBJ1-1, the full variable domain reads KAGVTQTPRYLIKTRGQQVTLSCSPISGHRSVSWYQQTPGQGLQFLFEYFSETQRNKGNFPGRFSGRQFSNSRSEMNVSTLELGDSALYLCASSVSPEEANTEAFFGQGTRLTVV.

The rearrangement uses TRBV6-5 and TRBJ2-2; the D gene is possibly TRBD2 (6 bases). In germline, CDR1 is MNHEY, CDR2 SVGAGI. This CDR3 contains 14 residues. Trimming removed 5 bases at V and 9 bases at J, with 16 bases between. The CDR3 DNA follows: TGTGCCAGCAGTAGGGGACGGGAGATCAGGGAGCTGTTTTTT. Protein: CASSRGREIRELFF.

The rearrangement joins TRBV28 to TRBJ2-5, with 11 bases identical to TRBD2. There are 16 residues in the CDR3. The V gene end was trimmed by 5 bases and the J gene end by 2 bases; junction bases not matched to a gene: 7. Germline V lookup: CDR1 MDHEN, CDR2 SYDVKM. Here the CDR3 DNA reads TGTGCCAGCAGTCCACGGACTAGCGGGCCACAAGAGACCCAGTACTTC. Translation: CASSPRTSGPQETQYF. The entire variable domain, with the rest obtained from reference TRBV28 and TRBJ2-5, is as follows: DVKVTQSSRYLVKRTGEKVFLECVQDMDHENMFWYRQDPGLGLRLIYFSYDVKMKEKGDIPEGYSVSREKKERFSLILESASTNQTSMYLCASSPRTSGPQETQYFGPGTRLLVL.

The chain recombines TRBV29-1 with TRBJ1-4; maybe TRBD1 (6 bases). The germline CDR1 and CDR2 sequences are SQVTM and ANQGSEA. The CDR3 contains 11 residues. In DNA form, the CDR3 reads TGCACCGCAGGGGTTGATGAAAAACTGTTTTTT. Translating it yields CTAGVDEKLFF.

The V call is TRBV15, the J call TRBJ2-5, with TRBD1 identical over 8 bases. V lost 6 bases and J lost 5; bases outside the gene matches: 8. Germline V gene data show CDR1 as LNHNV and CDR2 as YYDKDF (reference sequence). This CDR3 comprises 14 residues. CDR3 sequence reads: CATRETRGRETQYF. In DNA, the CDR3 is TGTGCCACCAGGGAAACCAGGGGGCGGGAGACCCAGTACTTC. Filled out from reference TRBV15 and TRBJ2-5, the complete variable domain reads DAMVIQNPRYQVTQFGKPVTLSCSQTLNHNVMYWYQQKSSQAPKLLFHYYDKDFNNEADTPDNFQSRRPNTSFCFLDIRSPGLGDTAMYLCATRETRGRETQYFGPGTRLLVL.

The V and J genes are TRBV5-1 and TRBJ2-3, with TRBD2 identical over 15 bases. This CDR3 has 18 amino acids. The trim removed 2 bases at V and 3 bases at J, leaving 7 bases unmatched. Germline CDR1 is SGHRS and CDR2 is YFSETQ. The CDR3 loop is CASSFAGLAGGKTDTQYF. The DNA of the CDR3 is TGCGCCAGCAGCTTTGCGGGACTAGCGGGGGGCAAAACAGATACGCAGTATTTT.